This TCR beta chain was documented in a study of blood T cell repertoires in COVID-19. Whole-study context: Some COVID-19 samples were acute and others convalescent; all came from the United States, Italy and Spain. The cDNA or gDNA used as material had been derived from T cells, B-cell-depleted T cells, or PBMCs.

Authors' analysis steps: Quantification of nucleated cells was approximated via reference gene primer amplification. Data came from immunoSEQ multiplex PCR; TCRdb stores just in-frame clones and leaves some out. The D gene and trimming were derived from the DNA, and the V and J assignments and clone size from that table. The table shows about 270,000 clones, with about nine tenths occurring only once. This clonotype was obtained from a woman aged 30 to 39 with COVID-19, enrolled during active disease. Sequenced sample: peripheral blood.

CDR3 nucleotides: TGCGCCAGCAGTGAGGGAGGAGGAGGGCAGCCCCAGCATTTT. As protein: CASSEGGGGQPQHF. This sequence joins TRBV10-2 and TRBJ1-5; D is ambiguous. The CDR3 has 14 residues. V was cut by 2 bases and J by 7 bases, with 12 bases left in between. Germline V gene sequence: CDR1 WSHSY, CDR2 SAAADI.